One sample yielded the 28 T cell receptor beta chains listed below, sequenced in a study of long-term antiretroviral therapy in people with HIV. An immunoSEQ assay, version v3.0, was performed at survey level. Data came from immunoSEQ multiplex PCR; TCRdb stores just in-frame clones and leaves some out. The sample shows about 30,000 clones, 85% to 95% of them seen only once. This specimen consisted of unsorted PBMCs, obtained almost 6.6 years after starting antiretroviral therapy. The receptors come from a woman aged 40 to 49 with HIV.

The chain links TRBV5-4 to TRBJ1-4, with 7 bases identical to TRBD1. Germline V gene data show CDR1 as SGHNT and CDR2 as YYREEE (reference sequence). Unmatched junction bases numbered 6, after V lost 0 bases and J lost 4 bases. The CDR3 is 16 residues long. CDR3 in DNA: TGTGCCAGCAGCTTGGGACAGGGCCGGGATAATGAAAAACTGTTTTTT. This sequence encodes CASSLGQGRDNEKLFF. Filled out from reference TRBV5-4 and TRBJ1-4, the complete variable domain reads ETGVTQSPTHLIKTRGQQVTLRCSSQSGHNTVSWYQQALGQGPQFIFQYYREEENGRGNFPPRFSGLQFPNYSSELNVNALELDDSALYLCASSLGQGRDNEKLFFGSGTQLSVL.

V is TRBV27 and J is TRBJ2-3, with 7 positions matching TRBD2. There are 15 residues in the CDR3. The V segment lost 6 bases and the J segment 0 bases; nucleotides outside the gene matches: 6. Germline V gene data show CDR1 as MNHEY and CDR2 as SMNVEV (reference sequence). The CDR3 loop is CASRKLAISTDTQYF. The CDR3 DNA follows: TGTGCCAGCAGGAAACTAGCGATTAGCACAGATACGCAGTATTTT.

The J gene is TRBJ2-2, the V gene TRBV6-5; D ambiguous. The CDR3 contains 13 residues. Germline V gene lookup returns CDR1 MNHEY and CDR2 SVGAGI. The V and J ends lost 7 bases and 1 base respectively, with 7 bases between them. The CDR3: CASMNGNTGELFF. CDR3 DNA: TGTGCCAGCATGAACGGGAACACCGGGGAGCTGTTTTTT.

The chain couples TRBV4-3 to TRBJ1-3; 9 nucleotides align to TRBD1. The CDR3 length is 17 residues. Germline V gene sequence: CDR1 LGHNA, CDR2 YSLEER. V lost 0 bases to trimming and J lost 4 bases; unmatched junction nucleotides: 7. The DNA of the CDR3 is TGCGCCAGCAGCCAAGATGGGACAGGGATCGGAGGAAACACCATATATTTT. This codes for CASSQDGTGIGGNTIYF.

This clone has a single count. The CDR3 DNA follows: TGTGCCAGCAGCTTAGTGGGCCAGTCAAGTAGCACAGATACGCAGTATTTT. This sequence encodes CASSLVGQSSSTDTQYF. The chain is built from TRBV11-2 and TRBJ2-3, with D unclear. The CDR3 runs to 17 residues. The V gene lost 1 base and the J gene lost 0 bases, with 14 bases spanning the gap. Germline CDR1 SGHAT, CDR2 FQNNGV.

The chain combines TRBV14 with TRBJ1-1; D perhaps matches TRBD1 (6 bases). V shed 0 bases and J shed 6 bases, with 20 bases lying between them. The germline gives CDR1 SGHDN, CDR2 FVKESK. The CDR3 has 17 amino acids. DNA of the CDR3: TGTGCCAGCAGCCAAGATCTACGTCCAGGGGTTGTGGCTGAAGCTTTCTTT. Amino acid sequence: CASSQDLRPGVVAEAFF.

In this sample, this clone turned up once. This chain uses TRBV5-1 with TRBJ1-1, with a possible D match to TRBD1 (5 bases). Germline V gene data show CDR1 as SGHRS and CDR2 as YFSETQ. V was clipped by 0 bases and J by 6 bases, with 15 bases between them. The CDR3 totals 15 residues. CDR3 loop: CASSLDRGPGAEAFF. The CDR3 DNA sequence: TGCGCCAGCAGCTTGGATAGGGGTCCAGGCGCTGAAGCTTTCTTT.

The chain combines TRBV6-1 with TRBJ2-7; a possible D gene is TRBD1 (7 bases). Germline loops: CDR1 MNHNS, CDR2 SASEGT. The CDR3 totals 12 residues. V lost 9 bases and J 7 bases, leaving 16 bases between the germline ends. The CDR3 spells CASGRGVGEQYF. The CDR3 DNA follows: TGTGCCAGTGGCAGGGGGGTCGGGGAGCAGTACTTC.

The chain is built from TRBV19 and TRBJ2-7, with D hard to call. Germline lookup yields CDR1 LNHDA and CDR2 SQIVND (reference sequence). V shed 0 bases and J shed 2 bases, with 20 bases lying between them. This CDR3 comprises 18 residues. The CDR3 nucleotides read TGTGCCAGTAGTATAGAAGGAAGGGAAAGGAGTACCCCCTACGAGCAGTACTTC. Translation gives CASSIEGRERSTPYEQYF.

Points on this clone: Germline and junction disagree at one end, which may indicate a read error. CDR3 amino acids: CASSMIGQGNQLQHF. Written as DNA, the CDR3 is TGTGCCAGTAGTATGATCGGACAGGGAAATCAGCTCCAGCATTTT. V is TRBV19 and J is TRBJ1-5; 8 nucleotides align to TRBD1. Germline CDR1 and CDR2: LNHDA and SQIVND (reference sequence). This CDR3 spans 15 amino acids. The full variable domain, in which reference TRBV19 and TRBJ1-5 provide the parts outside the CDR3, is DGGITQSPKYLFRKEGQNVTLSCEQNLNHDAMYWYRQDPGQGLRLIYYSQIVNDFQKGDIAEGYSVSREKKESFPLTVTSAQKNPTAFYLCASSMIGQGNQLQHFGDGTRLSIL.

This sequence joins TRBV11-2 and TRBJ1-6; the D is unclear. V was pared by 8 bases and J by 7 bases, with 15 bases between. The CDR3 consists of 14 residues. Germline CDR1 reads SGHAT; CDR2 reads FQNNGV. The CDR3 DNA reads TGTGCCAGCCGATCTGAGGGTCACAATTCACCCCTCCACTTT. It yields the protein CASRSEGHNSPLHF. The entire variable domain, with the rest obtained from reference TRBV11-2 and TRBJ1-6, is as follows: EAGVAQSPRYKIIEKRQSVAFWCNPISGHATLYWYQQILGQGPKLLIQFQNNGVVDDSQLPKDRFSAERLKGVDSTLKIQPAKLEDSAVYLCASRSEGHNSPLHFGNGTRLTVT.

The chain uses TRBV27 and TRBJ1-2; D might be TRBD1 (5 bases). This CDR3 region has 15 residues. Germline V gene lookup returns CDR1 MNHEY and CDR2 SMNVEV (reference sequence). V shed 4 bases and J shed 2 bases, with 14 bases lying between them. CDR3 region: CASSSWDGLNYGYTF. The CDR3 region has the DNA TGTGCCAGCAGTTCCTGGGACGGCCTAAACTATGGCTACACCTTC.

The chain combines TRBV29-1 with TRBJ1-1; maybe TRBD1 (6 bases). Trimming removed 3 bases from V and 5 bases from J, with 13 bases in between. The CDR3 covers 13 residues. Germline CDR1 and CDR2: SQVTM and ANQGSEA. The CDR3 DNA is TGCAGCGTTGAGAGAGGGCAGGGGACTGAAGCTTTCTTT. It is translated as CSVERGQGTEAFF.

V gene TRBV7-2 combines with J gene TRBJ2-1; D call uncertain. Trimming left V 1 base short and J 8 bases short, with 3 bases between. This CDR3 is built from 11 residues. Germline CDR1 SGHTA, CDR2 FQGNSA. The CDR3 bases are TGTGCCAGCAGCTTAGATCATGAGCAGTTCTTC. Its translation: CASSLDHEQFF.

CDR3 DNA: TGTGCCAGCAGCTTAGGAGGGGGGGGCCGGGCCAACGTCCTGACTTTC. Protein sequence: CASSLGGGGRANVLTF. The chain couples TRBV11-2 to TRBJ2-6, with D perhaps TRBD2 (7 bases). The germline CDR1 and CDR2 sequences are SGHAT and FQNNGV. V lost 1 base, J lost 5 bases, and 12 bases lay in between. The CDR3 consists of 16 residues.

The V and J genes are TRBV19 and TRBJ1-2; D might be TRBD1 (5 bases). The germline V gene encodes CDR1 LNHDA and CDR2 SQIVND (reference sequence). Trimming took off 4 bases at V and 2 bases at J, with 17 bases between the two ends. CDR3 size: 16 residues. CDR3 amino acids: CASSTSRTGLNYGYTF. CDR3 nucleotides: TGTGCCAGTAGTACCTCCCGAACAGGACTAAACTATGGCTACACCTTC. Drawing the rest from reference TRBV19 and TRBJ1-2, the complete variable domain is DGGITQSPKYLFRKEGQNVTLSCEQNLNHDAMYWYRQDPGQGLRLIYYSQIVNDFQKGDIAEGYSVSREKKESFPLTVTSAQKNPTAFYLCASSTSRTGLNYGYTFGSGTRLTVV.

This clone was recorded once. The V gene is TRBV2, the J gene TRBJ2-1; D uncertain. Between the trimmed V and J ends, which lost 11 bases and 7 bases, there was a span of 12 bases. This CDR3 has 11 residues. Germline lookup yields CDR1 SNHLY and CDR2 FYNNEI. CDR3 loop: CACGYGNEQFF. Written as DNA, the CDR3 is TGTGCCTGTGGGTATGGGAATGAGCAGTTCTTC.

V usage is TRBV6-6 and J usage is TRBJ2-7; 12 bases are shared with TRBD1. The V segment lost 8 bases and the J segment 6 bases; nucleotides outside the gene matches: 11. CDR1 and CDR2 from the germline V gene are MNHNY and SVGAGI (reference sequence). This CDR3 comprises 15 residues. This CDR3 reads CASAPRGQGAGEQYF. As DNA, the CDR3 is TGTGCCAGCGCCCCACGGGGACAGGGGGCTGGCGAGCAGTACTTC.

The rearrangement uses TRBV30 and TRBJ2-7; 10 nucleotides align to TRBD2. Germline V gene sequence: CDR1 GTSNPN, CDR2 SVGIG (reference sequence). The CDR3 has 13 residues. Trimming removed 4 bases from V and 3 bases from J; junction bases left unmatched: 3. CDR3 residues: CAWKLAGDYEQYF. CDR3 in DNA: TGTGCCTGGAAGCTAGCGGGGGACTACGAGCAGTACTTC.

V is TRBV14 and J is TRBJ1-2; 8 positions match TRBD1. With V trimmed by 5 bases and J by 4 bases, 6 bases remained unmatched. The CDR3 length is 14 residues. Germline values: CDR1 SGHDN, CDR2 FVKESK. The CDR3: CASSGWTGFYGYTF. CDR3 DNA sequence: TGTGCCAGCAGCGGATGGACAGGGTTCTATGGCTACACCTTC. Looking up the rest from reference TRBV14 and TRBJ1-2 gives the full variable domain: EAGVTQFPSHSVIEKGQTVTLRCDPISGHDNLYWYRRVMGKEIKFLLHFVKESKQDESGMPNNRFLAERTGGTYSTLKVQPAELEDSGVYFCASSGWTGFYGYTFGSGTRLTVV.

The chain has TRBV9 and TRBJ2-7, with 7 bases that match TRBD1. CDR1 is SGDLS and CDR2 is YYNGEE in the germline V gene. V dropped 4 bases and J dropped 0; count of bases not matched to a gene: 4. The CDR3 is made up of 14 amino acids. CDR3: CASSRQGSSYEQYF. For the CDR3, the DNA is TGTGCCAGCAGCAGACAGGGCAGCTCCTACGAGCAGTACTTC.

V is TRBV4-3 and J is TRBJ2-6; D is possibly TRBD1 or TRBD2 (5 bases each). Per germline, CDR1 LGHNA and CDR2 YSLEER. V dropped 1 base and J dropped 6 bases, with 16 bases sitting between them. The CDR3 contains 17 residues. Here the CDR3 DNA reads TGCGCCAGCAGCCAAGTCCTGGGACCCTCGCCGGCCAACGTCCTGACTTTC. Its protein product is CASSQVLGPSPANVLTF.

This clone occurred a few times. The chain is built from TRBV5-1 and TRBJ1-2, with unresolved D. The germline V gene encodes CDR1 SGHRS and CDR2 YFSETQ. V dropped 0 bases and J dropped 2 bases, with 11 bases sitting between them. This CDR3 has 15 amino acids. CDR3 bases: TGCGCCAGCAGCTTGGACGGCAGTTACAACTATGGCTACACCTTC. It codes for CASSLDGSYNYGYTF. The whole variable domain, filled in from reference TRBV5-1 and TRBJ1-2, reads KAGVTQTPRYLIKTRGQQVTLSCSPISGHRSVSWYQQTPGQGLQFLFEYFSETQRNKGNFPGRFSGRQFSNSRSEMNVSTLELGDSALYLCASSLDGSYNYGYTFGSGTRLTVV.

V and J are TRBV9 and TRBJ2-1; TRBD2 matches 14 bases. CDR1 is SGDLS, CDR2 YYNGEE, per germline. The J segment lost 12 bases and the V segment lost 1 base, leaving 9 bases of the junction unmatched. This CDR3 contains 16 residues. CDR3 amino acids: CASSVRTSGGLSGQFF. CDR3 coding DNA: TGTGCCAGCAGCGTAAGGACTAGCGGGGGGCTTAGCGGGCAGTTCTTC.

This chain connects TRBV19 to TRBJ1-4; the D gene is possibly TRBD1 (5 bases). CDR3 size: 14 residues. Germline V gene lookup returns CDR1 LNHDA and CDR2 SQIVND (reference sequence). Trimming left V 6 bases short and J 8 bases short, with 16 bases between. CDR3 residues: CASRPDSRGEKLFF. The CDR3 bases are TGTGCCAGTAGGCCCGACTCTCGGGGGGAAAAACTGTTTTTT.

J is TRBJ1-1 and V is TRBV5-4; 10 bases match TRBD1. The CDR3 has 15 residues. V lost 1 base, J lost 6 bases, and 6 bases stayed unmatched. The germline V gene has CDR1 SGHNT and CDR2 YYREEE (reference sequence). The DNA of the CDR3 is TGTGCCAGCAGCTTGACGGGGGACAGGGGCCCTGAAGCTTTCTTT. It codes for CASSLTGDRGPEAFF.

The chain is built from TRBV6-6 and TRBJ2-7; D is perhaps TRBD1 (5 bases). Trimming pared 0 bases from V and 1 base from J, leaving 13 bases between. Looked up from germline, CDR1 is MNHNY and CDR2 is SVGAGI (reference sequence). The CDR3 covers 16 residues. The CDR3, as DNA: TGTGCCAGCAGTTACTCGTACGGACACCCATCCTACGAGCAGTACTTC. Residues: CASSYSYGHPSYEQYF.

This chain links TRBV30 with TRBJ1-6; no clear D. The V end lost 5 bases, the J end lost 11 bases, and 10 bases lay between the germline ends. The CDR3 length is 11 residues. The germline gives CDR1 GTSNPN, CDR2 SVGIG (reference sequence). The CDR3 spells CAWAVTAPLHF. In nucleotides, the CDR3 is TGTGCCTGGGCCGTTACCGCACCCCTCCACTTT. The full variable domain, rest sourced from reference TRBV30 and TRBJ1-6, is SQTIHQWPATLVQPVGSPLSLECTVEGTSNPNLYWYRQAAGRGLQLLFYSVGIGQISSEVPQNLSASRPQDRQFILSSKKLLLSDSGFYLCAWAVTAPLHFGNGTRLTVT.